This note documents a single T cell receptor beta chain sequence. Its antigen is currently unknown. The sample comes from a study of CD4 T cells in relation to SARS-CoV-2 and coronaviruses. General study points: Monoreactive clones expanded significantly more to SARS-CoV-2 than crossreactive clones did.

Before the COVID-19 pandemic, during about 2011-2018, CD4+ T cells were taken from unexposed donors. After roughly ten days of culture, CD4+ T cells were isolated. Testing used SARS-CoV-2 S/N and four cold-coronavirus spikes on unexposed-donor CD4+ T cells, cells permitting. PBMCs were plated at some 2 million per well in IL-2-containing medium. Deletions cut 1 base from V and 8 bases from J, with 12 bases between. The CDR3 covers 13 residues. The germline CDR1 and CDR2 sequences are SGHRS and YFSETQ. Clones were read by immunoSEQ multiplex PCR, and TCRdb kept only the in-frame ones, dropping some. Seen here are tens of thousands of clones, 70% to 80% observed once, and the top ten hold roughly 17%.

The V gene is TRBV5-1, the J gene TRBJ1-2; D is unclear. This clonotype was sampled from a human donor in good health. Specimen: CD4+ T cells from PBMCs, cultured in vitro. CDR3 bases: TGCGCCAGCAGCTTGTTTGGTGAGAGGGGCTACACCTTC. Translation gives CASSLFGERGYTF.